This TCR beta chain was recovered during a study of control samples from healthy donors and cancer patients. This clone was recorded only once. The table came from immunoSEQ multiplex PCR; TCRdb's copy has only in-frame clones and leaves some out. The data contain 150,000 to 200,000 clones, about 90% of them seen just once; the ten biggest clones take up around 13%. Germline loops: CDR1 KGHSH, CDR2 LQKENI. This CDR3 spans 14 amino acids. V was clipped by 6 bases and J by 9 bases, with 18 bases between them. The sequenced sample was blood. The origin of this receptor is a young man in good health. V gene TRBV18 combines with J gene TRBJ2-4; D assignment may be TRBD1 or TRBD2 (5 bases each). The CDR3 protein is CASSRSDTGGIQYF. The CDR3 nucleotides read TGTGCCAGCTCCCGATCGGATACAGGAGGCATTCAGTACTTC. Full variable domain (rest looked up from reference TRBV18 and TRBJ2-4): NAGVMQNPRHLVRRRGQEARLRCSPMKGHSHVYWYRQLPEEGLKFMVYLQKENIIDESGMPKERFSAEFPKEGPSILRIQQVVRGDSAAYFCASSRSDTGGIQYFGAGTRLSVL.